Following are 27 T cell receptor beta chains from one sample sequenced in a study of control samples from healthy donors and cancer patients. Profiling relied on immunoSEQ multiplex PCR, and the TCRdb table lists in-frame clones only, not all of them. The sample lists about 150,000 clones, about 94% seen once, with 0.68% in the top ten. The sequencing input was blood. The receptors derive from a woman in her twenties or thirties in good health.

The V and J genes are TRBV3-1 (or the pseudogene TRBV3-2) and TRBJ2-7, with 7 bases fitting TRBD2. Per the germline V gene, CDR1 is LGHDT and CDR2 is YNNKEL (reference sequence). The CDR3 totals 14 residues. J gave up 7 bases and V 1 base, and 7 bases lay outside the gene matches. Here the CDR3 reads CASSQAGGSREQYF. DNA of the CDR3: TGTGCCAGCAGCCAAGCGGGCGGGAGTCGGGAGCAGTACTTC.

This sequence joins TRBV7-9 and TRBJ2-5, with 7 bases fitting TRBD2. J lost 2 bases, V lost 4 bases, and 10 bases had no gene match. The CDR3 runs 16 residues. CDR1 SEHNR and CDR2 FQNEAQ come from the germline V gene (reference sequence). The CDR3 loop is CASSSPPRGEQETQYF. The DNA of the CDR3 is TGTGCCAGCAGCTCCCCCCCCCGGGGGGAGCAAGAGACCCAGTACTTC.

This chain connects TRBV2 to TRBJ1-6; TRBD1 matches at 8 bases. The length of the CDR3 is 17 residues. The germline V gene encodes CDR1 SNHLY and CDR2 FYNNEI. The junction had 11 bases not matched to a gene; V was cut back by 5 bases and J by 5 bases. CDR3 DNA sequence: TGTGCCAGCAGTCCCCGACAGGGGTTAGACGATAATTCACCCCTCCACTTT. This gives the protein CASSPRQGLDDNSPLHF.

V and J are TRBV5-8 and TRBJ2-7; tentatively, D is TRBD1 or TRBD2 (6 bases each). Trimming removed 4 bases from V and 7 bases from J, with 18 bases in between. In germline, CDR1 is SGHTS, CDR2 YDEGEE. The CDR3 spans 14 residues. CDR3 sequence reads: CASSRGTPLGEQYF. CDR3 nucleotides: TGTGCCAGCAGCAGGGGGACTCCCTTGGGGGAGCAGTACTTC.

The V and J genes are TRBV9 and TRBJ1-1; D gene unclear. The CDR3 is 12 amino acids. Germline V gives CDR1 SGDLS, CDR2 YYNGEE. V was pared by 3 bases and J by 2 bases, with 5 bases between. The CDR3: CASSATNTEAFF. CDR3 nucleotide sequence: TGTGCCAGCAGCGCGACCAACACTGAAGCTTTCTTT.

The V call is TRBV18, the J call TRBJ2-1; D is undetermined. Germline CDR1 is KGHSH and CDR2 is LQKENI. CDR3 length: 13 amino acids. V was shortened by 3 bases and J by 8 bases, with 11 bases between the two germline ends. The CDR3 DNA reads TGTGCCAGCTCACCTATCCAGCTCGATGAGCAGTTCTTC. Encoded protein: CASSPIQLDEQFF. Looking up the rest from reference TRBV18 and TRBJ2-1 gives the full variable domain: NAGVMQNPRHLVRRRGQEARLRCSPMKGHSHVYWYRQLPEEGLKFMVYLQKENIIDESGMPKERFSAEFPKEGPSILRIQQVVRGDSAAYFCASSPIQLDEQFFGPGTRLTVL.

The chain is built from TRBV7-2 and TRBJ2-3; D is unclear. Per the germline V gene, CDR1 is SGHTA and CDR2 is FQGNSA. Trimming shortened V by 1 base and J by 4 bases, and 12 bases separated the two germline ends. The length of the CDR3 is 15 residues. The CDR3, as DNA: TGTGCCAGCAGCTTAGGTCCTGGTTGGGCAGATACGCAGTATTTT. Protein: CASSLGPGWADTQYF.

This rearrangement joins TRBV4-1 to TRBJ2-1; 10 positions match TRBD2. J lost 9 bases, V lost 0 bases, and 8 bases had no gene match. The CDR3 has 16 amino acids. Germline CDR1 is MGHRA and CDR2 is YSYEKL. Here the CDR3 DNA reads TGCGCCAGCAGCCAAGAAGGCCTAGCGGGAGTTGGTGAGCAGTTCTTC. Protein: CASSQEGLAGVGEQFF.

CDR3 residues: CASSVRNTGELFF. The DNA of the CDR3 is TGTGCCAGCAGCGTGAGGAACACCGGGGAGCTGTTTTTT. The chain joins TRBV6-5 to TRBJ2-2; D unresolved. V was clipped by 6 bases and J by 1 base, with 6 bases between them. From germline, CDR1 is MNHEY and CDR2 SVGAGI. This CDR3 region has 13 residues.

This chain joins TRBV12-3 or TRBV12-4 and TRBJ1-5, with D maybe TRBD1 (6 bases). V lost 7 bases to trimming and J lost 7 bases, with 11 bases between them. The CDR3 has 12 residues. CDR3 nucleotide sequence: TGTGCCAGCACAAGGGGGGAGCAGCCCCAGCATTTT. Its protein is CASTRGEQPQHF.

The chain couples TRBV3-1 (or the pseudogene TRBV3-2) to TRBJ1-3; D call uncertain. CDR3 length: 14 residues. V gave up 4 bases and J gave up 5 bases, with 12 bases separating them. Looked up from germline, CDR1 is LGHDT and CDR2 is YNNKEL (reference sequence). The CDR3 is CASSRTEGRNTIYF. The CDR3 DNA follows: TGTGCCAGCAGCCGTACGGAGGGTCGAAACACCATATATTTT.

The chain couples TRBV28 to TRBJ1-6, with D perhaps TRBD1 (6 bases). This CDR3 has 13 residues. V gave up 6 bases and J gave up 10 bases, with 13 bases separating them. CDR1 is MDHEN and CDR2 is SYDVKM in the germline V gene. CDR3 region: CASSSRGGSPLHF. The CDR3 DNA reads TGTGCCAGCAGCTCCAGGGGTGGCTCACCCCTCCACTTT.

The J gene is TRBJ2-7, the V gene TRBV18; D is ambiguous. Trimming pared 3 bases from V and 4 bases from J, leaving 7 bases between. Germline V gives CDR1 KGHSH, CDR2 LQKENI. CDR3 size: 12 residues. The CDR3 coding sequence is TGTGCCAGCTCACCGGGCGGATACGAGCAGTACTTC. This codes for CASSPGGYEQYF. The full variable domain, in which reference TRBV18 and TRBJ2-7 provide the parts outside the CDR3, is NAGVMQNPRHLVRRRGQEARLRCSPMKGHSHVYWYRQLPEEGLKFMVYLQKENIIDESGMPKERFSAEFPKEGPSILRIQQVVRGDSAAYFCASSPGGYEQYFGPGTRLTVT.

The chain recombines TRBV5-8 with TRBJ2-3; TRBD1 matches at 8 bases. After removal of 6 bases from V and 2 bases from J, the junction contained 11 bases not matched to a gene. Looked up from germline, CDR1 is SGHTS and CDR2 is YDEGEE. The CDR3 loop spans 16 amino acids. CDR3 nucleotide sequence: TGTGCCAGCACCCGACAGGGGACGACATTCACAGATACGCAGTATTTT. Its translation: CASTRQGTTFTDTQYF.

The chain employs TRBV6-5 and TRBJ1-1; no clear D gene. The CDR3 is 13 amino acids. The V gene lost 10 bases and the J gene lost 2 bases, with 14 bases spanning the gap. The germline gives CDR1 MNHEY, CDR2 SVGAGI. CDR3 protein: CANNARVNTEAFF. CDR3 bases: TGTGCCAACAACGCTAGGGTAAACACTGAAGCTTTCTTT.

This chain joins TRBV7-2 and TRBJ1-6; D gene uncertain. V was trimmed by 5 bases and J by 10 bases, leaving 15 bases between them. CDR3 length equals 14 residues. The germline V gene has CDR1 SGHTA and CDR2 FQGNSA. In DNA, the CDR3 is TGTGCCAGCAGCCTCTGGCCCCTCTCCTCACCCCTCCACTTT. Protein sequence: CASSLWPLSSPLHF.

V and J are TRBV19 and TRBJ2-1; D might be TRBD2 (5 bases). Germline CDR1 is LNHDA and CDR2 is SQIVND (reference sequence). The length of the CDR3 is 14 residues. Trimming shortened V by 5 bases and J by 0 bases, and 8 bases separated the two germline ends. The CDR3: CASSYEGSYNEQFF. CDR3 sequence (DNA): TGTGCCAGTAGTTACGAGGGCTCCTACAATGAGCAGTTCTTC.

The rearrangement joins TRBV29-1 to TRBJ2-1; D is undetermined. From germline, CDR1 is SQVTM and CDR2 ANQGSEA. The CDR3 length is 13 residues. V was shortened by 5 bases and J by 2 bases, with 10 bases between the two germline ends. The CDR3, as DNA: TGCAGCGTTAGGCTTCCCACCTACAATGAGCAGTTCTTC. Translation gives CSVRLPTYNEQFF.

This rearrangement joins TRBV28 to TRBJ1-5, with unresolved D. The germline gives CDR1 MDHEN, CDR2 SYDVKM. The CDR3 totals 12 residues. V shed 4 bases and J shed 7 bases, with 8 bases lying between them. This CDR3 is CASSWGRQPQHF. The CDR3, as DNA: TGTGCCAGCAGTTGGGGTAGGCAGCCCCAGCATTTT.

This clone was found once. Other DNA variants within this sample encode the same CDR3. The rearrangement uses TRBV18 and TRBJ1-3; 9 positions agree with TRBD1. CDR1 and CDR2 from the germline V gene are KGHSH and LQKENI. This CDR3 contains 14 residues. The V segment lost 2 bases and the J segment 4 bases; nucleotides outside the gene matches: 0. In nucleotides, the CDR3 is TGTGCCAGCTCACCAGGGACAGGGGGAAACACCATATATTTT. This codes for CASSPGTGGNTIYF.

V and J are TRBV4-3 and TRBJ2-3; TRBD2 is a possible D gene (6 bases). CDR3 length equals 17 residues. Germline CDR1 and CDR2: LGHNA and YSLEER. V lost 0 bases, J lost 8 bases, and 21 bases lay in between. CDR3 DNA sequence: TGCGCCAGCAGCCAAGATTATGGTACACTAGCCACGGGTACGCAGTATTTT. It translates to CASSQDYGTLATGTQYF.

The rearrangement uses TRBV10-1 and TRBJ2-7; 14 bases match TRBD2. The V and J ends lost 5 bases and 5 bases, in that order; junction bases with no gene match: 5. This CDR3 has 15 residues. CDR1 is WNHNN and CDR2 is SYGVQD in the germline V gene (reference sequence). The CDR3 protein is CASSPGLAGAHEQYF. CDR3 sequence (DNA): TGCGCCAGCAGTCCGGGACTAGCGGGAGCCCACGAGCAGTACTTC.

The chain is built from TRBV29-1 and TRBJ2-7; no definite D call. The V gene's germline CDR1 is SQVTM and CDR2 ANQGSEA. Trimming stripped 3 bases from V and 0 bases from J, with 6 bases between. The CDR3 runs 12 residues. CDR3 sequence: CSVEAASYEQYF. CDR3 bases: TGCAGCGTTGAGGCAGCCTCCTACGAGCAGTACTTC.

The CDR3 DNA sequence: TGTGCCATCAGTGAAGAATTTGAAGCTTTCTTT. This sequence encodes CAISEEFEAFF. The chain employs TRBV10-3 and TRBJ1-1; D gene ambiguous. CDR3 length: 11 amino acids. CDR1 and CDR2 from the germline V gene are ENHRY and SYGVKD. V was clipped by 3 bases and J by 7 bases, with 6 bases between them.

The CDR3 nucleotides read TGTGCCAGCAGTTTATACCCCCGACATGGGGGAGGGAGCGGCTCTAGCACAGATACGCAGTATTTT. It translates to CASSLYPRHGGGSGSSTDTQYF. The V and J genes are TRBV27 and TRBJ2-3; TRBD2 agrees at 7 bases. CDR1 and CDR2 (germline): MNHEY, SMNVEV (reference sequence). CDR3 size: 22 residues. The V gene end was trimmed by 1 base and the J gene end by 0 bases; junction bases not matched to a gene: 22.

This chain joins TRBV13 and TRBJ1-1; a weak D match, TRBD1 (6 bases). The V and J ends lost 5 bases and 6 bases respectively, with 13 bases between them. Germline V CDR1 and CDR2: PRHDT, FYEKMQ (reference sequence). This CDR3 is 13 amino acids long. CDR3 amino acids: CASSHTGIPEAFF. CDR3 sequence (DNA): TGTGCCAGCAGCCATACAGGGATCCCTGAAGCTTTCTTT.

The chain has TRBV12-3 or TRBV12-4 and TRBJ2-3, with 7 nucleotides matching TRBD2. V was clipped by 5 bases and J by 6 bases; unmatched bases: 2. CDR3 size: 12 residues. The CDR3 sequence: CASSGLEDTQYF. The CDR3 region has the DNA TGTGCCAGCAGTGGACTAGAGGATACGCAGTATTTT.